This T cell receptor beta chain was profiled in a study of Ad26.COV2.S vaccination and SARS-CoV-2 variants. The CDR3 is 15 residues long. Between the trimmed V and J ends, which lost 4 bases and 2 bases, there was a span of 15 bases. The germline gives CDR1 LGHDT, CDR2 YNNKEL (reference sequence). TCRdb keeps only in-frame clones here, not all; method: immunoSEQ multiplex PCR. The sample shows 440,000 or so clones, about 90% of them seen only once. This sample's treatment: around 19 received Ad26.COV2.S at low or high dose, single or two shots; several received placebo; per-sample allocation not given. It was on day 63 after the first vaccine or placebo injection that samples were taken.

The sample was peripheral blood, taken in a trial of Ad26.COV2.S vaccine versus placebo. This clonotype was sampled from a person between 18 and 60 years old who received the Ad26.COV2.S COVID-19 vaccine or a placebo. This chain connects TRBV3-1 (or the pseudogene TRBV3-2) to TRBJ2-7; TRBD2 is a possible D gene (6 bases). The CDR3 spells CASSLRGKVPYEQYF. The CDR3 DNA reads TGTGCCAGCAGCCTTCGGGGGAAGGTGCCCTACGAGCAGTACTTC.